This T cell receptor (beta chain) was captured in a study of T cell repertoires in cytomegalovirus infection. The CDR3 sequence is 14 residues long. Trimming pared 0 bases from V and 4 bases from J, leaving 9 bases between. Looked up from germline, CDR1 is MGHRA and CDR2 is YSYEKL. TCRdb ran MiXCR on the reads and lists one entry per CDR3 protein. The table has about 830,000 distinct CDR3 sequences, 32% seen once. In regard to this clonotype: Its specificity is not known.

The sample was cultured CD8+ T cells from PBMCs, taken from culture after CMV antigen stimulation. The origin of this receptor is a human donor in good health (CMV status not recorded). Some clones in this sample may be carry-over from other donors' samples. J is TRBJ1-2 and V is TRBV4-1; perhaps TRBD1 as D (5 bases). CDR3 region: CASSQDGGIYGYTF. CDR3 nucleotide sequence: TGCGCCAGCAGCCAAGATGGGGGGATCTATGGCTACACCTTC.